This T cell receptor beta chain derives from a study of blood T cell repertoires in COVID-19. Study-level information: Spain, Italy and the United States supplied samples that represented acute and convalescent COVID-19.

The junction had 7 bases not matched to a gene; V was cut back by 1 base and J by 8 bases. Germline lookup yields CDR1 LNHDA and CDR2 SQIVND (reference sequence). The CDR3 totals 16 residues. Generated by immunoSEQ multiplex PCR, the TCRdb table keeps only in-frame clones and is missing some. Altogether roughly 250,000 clones are present, roughly 87% being singletons, with the ten largest covering approximately 7.6%. The receptor's source is a man aged 55-75 years who had recovered from COVID-19. The V gene is TRBV19, the J gene TRBJ2-6; TRBD2 agrees at 8 bases. Sequenced: peripheral blood. In DNA form, the CDR3 reads TGTGCCAGTAGTATAGGTGCGGGGGGAGGGACCAACGTCCTGACTTTC. Residues: CASSIGAGGGTNVLTF.